Below, 25 T cell receptor beta chains from the same sample are listed, as sequenced in a study of blood T cell repertoires in COVID-19. Libraries were prepared by immunoSEQ multiplex PCR; TCRdb keeps only in-frame clonotypes and omits some of them. This table holds fewer than 40,000 clones, over 75% found once. Sample: peripheral blood. The receptor set was obtained from a man aged 55 to 70 with active COVID-19.

The chain couples TRBV24-1 to TRBJ2-3; TRBD1 matches 7 bases. This CDR3 spans 14 amino acids. CDR1 KGHDR and CDR2 SFDVKD come from the germline V gene. The trim removed 0 bases at V and 5 bases at J, leaving 1 base unmatched. The CDR3 sequence is CATSDLDREDTQYF. The CDR3 bases are TGTGCCACCAGTGATTTGGACAGGGAAGATACGCAGTATTTT.

The chain recombines TRBV27 with TRBJ1-5, with TRBD1 identical over 8 bases. V lost 6 bases and J lost 2; bases outside the gene matches: 3. There are 14 residues in the CDR3. In germline, CDR1 is MNHEY, CDR2 SMNVEV (reference sequence). Here the CDR3 reads CASRHRGGNQPQHF. CDR3 sequence (DNA): TGTGCCAGCAGACACAGGGGGGGCAATCAGCCCCAGCATTTT.

This sequence joins TRBV28 and TRBJ2-3; D is undetermined. V gave up 2 bases and J gave up 4 bases, with 7 bases separating them. The CDR3 length is 13 residues. Germline V gene sequence: CDR1 MDHEN, CDR2 SYDVKM. CDR3 DNA sequence: TGTGCCAGCAGTTTAAGCCTAGCAGATACGCAGTATTTT. It encodes CASSLSLADTQYF.

This clone was seen just once. This chain's CDR3 is CASSLGTRGPYEQYF. The CDR3 region has the DNA TGTGCCAGCAGCTTAGGGACTAGGGGACCCTACGAGCAGTACTTC. The chain carries TRBV5-4 and TRBJ2-7, with 8 bases aligning to TRBD2. In germline, CDR1 is SGHNT, CDR2 YYREEE (reference sequence). The CDR3 has 15 residues. Trimming took 2 bases from V and 2 from J; bases not matched to a gene: 6.

This clone was recorded only once. The J gene is TRBJ2-7, the V gene TRBV5-6; 7 bases agree with TRBD1. Per germline, CDR1 SGHDT and CDR2 YYEEEE. The CDR3 is 15 residues long. With V trimmed by 1 base and J by 0 bases, 4 bases remained unmatched. The DNA for the CDR3 is TGTGCCAGCAGCTTGCCAGGGGGAAACTCCTACGAGCAGTACTTC. This encodes CASSLPGGNSYEQYF. Combining the CDR3 with reference TRBV5-6 and TRBJ2-7 gives the whole variable domain DAGVTQSPTHLIKTRGQQVTLRCSPKSGHDTVSWYQQALGQGPQFIFQYYEEEERQRGNFPDRFSGHQFPNYSSELNVNALLLGDSALYLCASSLPGGNSYEQYFGPGTRLTVT.

The rearrangement uses TRBV7-2 and TRBJ2-2, with no clear D. There are 12 residues in the CDR3. Germline V gene lookup returns CDR1 SGHTA and CDR2 FQGNSA. V shed 10 bases and J shed 4 bases, with 10 bases lying between them. CDR3 DNA sequence: TGTGCCACCCAGTATCCCACCGGGGAGCTGTTTTTT. Translated, it gives CATQYPTGELFF. Full variable domain (rest looked up from reference TRBV7-2 and TRBJ2-2): GAGVSQSPSNKVTEKGKDVELRCDPISGHTALYWYRQSLGQGLEFLIYFQGNSAPDKSGLPSDRFSAERTGGSVSTLTIQRTQQEDSAVYLCATQYPTGELFFGEGSRLTVL.

The chain recombines TRBV3-1 (or the pseudogene TRBV3-2) with TRBJ1-5, with D possibly TRBD1 on 6 matching bases. Per germline, CDR1 LGHDT and CDR2 YNNKEL (reference sequence). The CDR3 has 13 residues. The V end lost 6 bases, the J end lost 7 bases, and 13 bases lay between the germline ends. The CDR3 here is CASSTGLGQPQHF. CDR3 in DNA: TGTGCCAGCAGTACAGGGCTAGGCCAGCCCCAGCATTTT.

The genes are TRBV3-1 (or the pseudogene TRBV3-2) and TRBJ2-1; 11 nucleotides line up with TRBD2. Germline values: CDR1 LGHDT, CDR2 YNNKEL (reference sequence). V trimming: 3 bases; J trimming: 0 bases; junction bases outside the gene matches: 16. The CDR3 spans 21 residues. The CDR3 coding sequence is TGTGCCAGCAGCCAGACTCATAGGGGTCTAGCGGGAGGCCACTCCTACAATGAGCAGTTCTTC. Residues: CASSQTHRGLAGGHSYNEQFF.

This chain joins TRBV7-8 and TRBJ2-7; the match to TRBD1 covers 10 bases. CDR1 and CDR2 (germline): SGHVS, FQNEAQ. J lost 4 bases, V lost 4 bases, and 16 bases had no gene match. The CDR3 runs 18 residues. CDR3 DNA: TGTGCCAGCAGCTCACAATTTCCCGGGACAGGGGTAGGGTACGAGCAGTACTTC. Encoded protein: CASSSQFPGTGVGYEQYF.

This sequence joins TRBV9 and TRBJ2-7; 11 bases fit TRBD2. Germline V gives CDR1 SGDLS, CDR2 YYNGEE. The CDR3 has 15 amino acids. V dropped 0 bases and J dropped 7; count of bases not matched to a gene: 6. Here the CDR3 reads CASSVDSLAGGEQYF. CDR3 nucleotide sequence: TGTGCCAGCAGCGTAGATTCCCTAGCGGGAGGTGAGCAGTACTTC.

This clone was detected only a few times. The chain joins TRBV11-2 to TRBJ2-7, with 11 bases matching TRBD1. The CDR3 extends over 14 amino acids. The ends lost 4 bases at V and 3 bases at J; junction bases unmatched: 2. Per the germline V gene, CDR1 is SGHAT and CDR2 is FQNNGV. As DNA, the CDR3 is TGTGCCAGCAGCTACGGGACAGGGGGCTACGAGCAGTACTTC. It encodes CASSYGTGGYEQYF.

The chain has TRBV6-5 and TRBJ2-7, with 7 bases identical to TRBD2. Germline lookup yields CDR1 MNHEY and CDR2 SVGAGI. The V segment lost 4 bases and the J segment 2 bases; nucleotides outside the gene matches: 11. The CDR3 covers 16 residues. The CDR3 sequence: CASSSRSGTGTYEQYF. The CDR3 nucleotides read TGTGCCAGCAGTTCTCGAAGCGGGACGGGCACCTACGAGCAGTACTTC.

The CDR3 region is CASRGLANYEQYF. For the CDR3, the DNA is TGTGCCAGCCGGGGACTGGCGAACTACGAGCAGTACTTC. The genes are TRBV6-5 and TRBJ2-7; D perhaps matches TRBD2 (6 bases). The V gene lost 8 bases and the J gene lost 3 bases, with 14 bases spanning the gap. The CDR3 contains 13 residues. Germline CDR1 MNHEY, CDR2 SVGAGI.

V gene TRBV5-6 combines with J gene TRBJ2-1; 12 bases align to TRBD1. CDR3 length: 15 amino acids. The germline V gene has CDR1 SGHDT and CDR2 YYEEEE. V gave up 3 bases and J gave up 7 bases; unmatched junction bases: 5. The CDR3 DNA sequence: TGTGCCAGCAGCTCGGGGACAGGGGGCCGAAATGAGCAGTTCTTC. The encoded protein is CASSSGTGGRNEQFF.

This chain connects TRBV19 to TRBJ2-3; possibly TRBD1 for D (6 bases). Between the trimmed V and J ends, which lost 4 bases and 4 bases, there was a span of 9 bases. CDR1 is LNHDA, CDR2 SQIVND, per germline (reference sequence). The CDR3 runs 13 residues. The CDR3 nucleotides read TGTGCCAGTAGTAAGGACAGTTCAGATACGCAGTATTTT. Encoded protein: CASSKDSSDTQYF.

This clone was recorded only once. The chain uses TRBV2 and TRBJ1-5; D gene ambiguous. V was clipped by 6 bases and J by 2 bases, with 20 bases between them. Germline V gene data show CDR1 as SNHLY and CDR2 as FYNNEI. This CDR3 spans 17 amino acids. CDR3: CASRPLDTLYGNQPQHF. The CDR3, as DNA: TGTGCCAGCAGGCCCTTAGACACCCTATATGGCAATCAGCCCCAGCATTTT.

Only one count was recorded for this clone. V and J are TRBV7-8 and TRBJ1-1, with a weak D call TRBD1 (6 bases). The CDR3 has 15 residues. With 3 bases removed from V and 6 bases from J, the gap between germline ends came to 17 bases. The V gene's germline CDR1 is SGHVS and CDR2 FQNEAQ. DNA of the CDR3: TGTGCCAGCAGCTTGGCCGGGACAACTTTAGCTGAAGCTTTCTTT. Amino acids: CASSLAGTTLAEAFF.

This chain connects TRBV5-1 to TRBJ2-1; TRBD2 agrees at 15 bases. After removal of 2 bases from V and 6 bases from J, the junction contained 6 bases not matched to a gene. In germline, CDR1 is SGHRS, CDR2 YFSETQ. The CDR3 length is 17 residues. The CDR3 region has the DNA TGCGCCAGCAGCTTCGGACTAGCGGGAGGGTCCCCCAATGAGCAGTTCTTC. This codes for CASSFGLAGGSPNEQFF. Complete variable domain (other parts from reference TRBV5-1 and TRBJ2-1): KAGVTQTPRYLIKTRGQQVTLSCSPISGHRSVSWYQQTPGQGLQFLFEYFSETQRNKGNFPGRFSGRQFSNSRSEMNVSTLELGDSALYLCASSFGLAGGSPNEQFFGPGTRLTVL.

This rearrangement joins TRBV18 to TRBJ2-7; the match to TRBD2 covers 13 bases. Germline V gene lookup returns CDR1 KGHSH and CDR2 LQKENI. The CDR3 is 15 amino acids. Unmatched junction bases numbered 2, after V lost 6 bases and J lost 0 bases. DNA of the CDR3: TGTGCCAGCTCCAGGACTAGCGGGAGCTCCTACGAGCAGTACTTC. Translation gives CASSRTSGSSYEQYF.

This clone was detected only once. J is TRBJ2-1 and V is TRBV24-1; TRBD2 matches at 7 bases. V dropped 6 bases and J dropped 7; count of bases not matched to a gene: 8. The CDR3 sequence is 14 residues long. Germline CDR1 reads KGHDR; CDR2 reads SFDVKD. CDR3 bases: TGTGCCACCAGTTTTCTGGGGGGAGGGAATGAGCAGTTCTTC. Protein: CATSFLGGGNEQFF.

This chain connects TRBV23-1 to TRBJ2-1; 10 nucleotides agree with TRBD2. TRBV23-1 is identified as an open reading frame with a role that is uncertain. Germline trimming cut 0 bases from V and 0 bases from J; bases unmatched to any gene: 8. The CDR3 is 19 amino acids. The CDR3 here is CASSQSRTSGGSSYNEQFF. As DNA, the CDR3 is TGCGCCAGCAGTCAATCGAGGACTAGCGGAGGGAGCTCCTACAATGAGCAGTTCTTC.

J is TRBJ1-3 and V is TRBV6-5, with D uncertain. The CDR3 sequence is 16 residues long. Germline loops: CDR1 MNHEY, CDR2 SVGAGI. Trimming pared 4 bases from V and 0 bases from J, leaving 13 bases between. The CDR3 reads CASSSRPGISGNTIYF. The CDR3 region has the DNA TGTGCCAGCAGTTCTCGTCCGGGGATCTCTGGAAACACCATATATTTT.

The chain recombines TRBV18 with TRBJ1-1; D is unresolved. The V gene lost 0 bases and the J gene lost 5 bases, with 16 bases spanning the gap. This CDR3 spans 16 amino acids. From germline, CDR1 is KGHSH and CDR2 LQKENI. The CDR3 reads CASSPPNPSEWTEAFF. The CDR3 DNA reads TGTGCCAGCTCACCACCCAACCCTTCTGAGTGGACTGAAGCTTTCTTT.

The genes are TRBV11-2 and TRBJ1-2; D possibly corresponds to TRBD1 (6 bases). The CDR3 consists of 15 residues. Looked up from germline, CDR1 is SGHAT and CDR2 is FQNNGV. With 3 bases removed from V and 4 bases from J, the gap between germline ends came to 15 bases. The CDR3 spells CASSFNPQGGYGYTF. CDR3 DNA sequence: TGTGCCAGCAGCTTTAACCCACAGGGTGGCTATGGCTACACCTTC.

The chain recombines TRBV2 with TRBJ1-4; D is undetermined. V was shortened by 1 base and J by 7 bases, with 10 bases between the two germline ends. The CDR3 sequence is 14 residues long. In germline, CDR1 is SNHLY, CDR2 FYNNEI. The CDR3 loop reads CASSEGPPGEKLFF. CDR3 DNA: TGTGCCAGCAGTGAAGGCCCTCCGGGTGAAAAACTGTTTTTT.